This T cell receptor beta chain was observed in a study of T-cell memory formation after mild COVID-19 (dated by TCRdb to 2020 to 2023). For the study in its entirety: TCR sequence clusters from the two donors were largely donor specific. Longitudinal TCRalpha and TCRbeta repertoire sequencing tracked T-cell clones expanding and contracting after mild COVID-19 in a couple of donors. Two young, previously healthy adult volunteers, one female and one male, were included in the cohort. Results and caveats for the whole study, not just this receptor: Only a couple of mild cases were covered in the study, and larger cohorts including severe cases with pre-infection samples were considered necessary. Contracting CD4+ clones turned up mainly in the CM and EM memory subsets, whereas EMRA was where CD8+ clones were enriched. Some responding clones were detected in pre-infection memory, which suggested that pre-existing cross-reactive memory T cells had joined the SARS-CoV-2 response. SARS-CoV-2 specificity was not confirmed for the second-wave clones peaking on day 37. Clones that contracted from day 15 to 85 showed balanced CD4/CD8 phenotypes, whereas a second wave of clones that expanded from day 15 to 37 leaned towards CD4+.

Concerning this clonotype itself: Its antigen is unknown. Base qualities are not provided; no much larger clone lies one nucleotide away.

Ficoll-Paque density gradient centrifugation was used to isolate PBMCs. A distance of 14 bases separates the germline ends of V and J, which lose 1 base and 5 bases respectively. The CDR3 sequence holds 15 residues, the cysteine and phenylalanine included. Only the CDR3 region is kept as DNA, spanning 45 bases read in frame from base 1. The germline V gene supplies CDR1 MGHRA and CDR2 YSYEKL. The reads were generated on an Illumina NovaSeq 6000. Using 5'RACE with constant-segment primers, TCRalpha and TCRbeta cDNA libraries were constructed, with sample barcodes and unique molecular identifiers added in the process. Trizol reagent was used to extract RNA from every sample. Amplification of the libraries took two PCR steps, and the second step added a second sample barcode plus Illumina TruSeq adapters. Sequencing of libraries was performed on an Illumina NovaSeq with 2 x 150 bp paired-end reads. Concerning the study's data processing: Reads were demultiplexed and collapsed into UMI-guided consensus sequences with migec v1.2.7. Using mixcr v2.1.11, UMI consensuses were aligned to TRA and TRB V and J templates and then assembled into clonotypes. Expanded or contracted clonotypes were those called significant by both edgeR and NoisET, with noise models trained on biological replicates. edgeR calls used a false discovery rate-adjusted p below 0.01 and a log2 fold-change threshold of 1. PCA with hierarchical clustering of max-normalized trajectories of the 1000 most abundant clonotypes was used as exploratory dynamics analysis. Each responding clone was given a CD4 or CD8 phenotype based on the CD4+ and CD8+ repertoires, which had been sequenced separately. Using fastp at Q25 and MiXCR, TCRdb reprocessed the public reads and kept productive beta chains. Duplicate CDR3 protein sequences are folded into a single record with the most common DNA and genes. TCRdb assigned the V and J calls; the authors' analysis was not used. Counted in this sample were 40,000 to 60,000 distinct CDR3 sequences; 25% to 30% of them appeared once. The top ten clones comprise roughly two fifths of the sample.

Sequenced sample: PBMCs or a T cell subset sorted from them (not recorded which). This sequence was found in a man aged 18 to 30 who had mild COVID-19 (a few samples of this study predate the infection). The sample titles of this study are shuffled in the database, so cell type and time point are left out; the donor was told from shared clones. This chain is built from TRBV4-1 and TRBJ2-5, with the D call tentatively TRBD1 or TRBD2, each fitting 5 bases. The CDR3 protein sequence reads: CASSQGHEGKETQYF. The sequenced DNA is TGCGCCAGCAGCCAAGGGCATGAGGGGAAGGAGACCCAGTACTTC.